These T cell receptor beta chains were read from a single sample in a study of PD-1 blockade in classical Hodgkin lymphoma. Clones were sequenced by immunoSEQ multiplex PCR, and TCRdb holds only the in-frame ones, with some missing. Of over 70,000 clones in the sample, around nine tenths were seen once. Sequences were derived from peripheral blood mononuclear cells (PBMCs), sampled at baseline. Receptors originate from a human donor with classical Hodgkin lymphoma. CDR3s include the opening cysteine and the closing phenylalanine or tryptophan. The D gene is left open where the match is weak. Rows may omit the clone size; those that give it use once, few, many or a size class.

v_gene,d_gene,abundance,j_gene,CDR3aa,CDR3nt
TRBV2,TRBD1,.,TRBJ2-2,CASKGQGAVTGELFF,TGTGCCAGCAAGGGTCAGGGGGCGGTCACCGGGGAGCTGTTTTTT
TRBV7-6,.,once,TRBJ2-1,CASSPGGGRPVSSYNEQFF,TGTGCCAGCAGCCCAGGGGGCGGGAGGCCCGTGAGCTCCTACAATGAGCAGTTCTTC
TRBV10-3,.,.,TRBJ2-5,CAISPSAEETQYF,TGTGCCATCAGCCCTAGCGCTGAAGAGACCCAGTACTTC
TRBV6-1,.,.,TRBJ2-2,CASSEGPLYTGELFF,TGTGCCAGCAGTGAAGGGCCGCTGTACACCGGGGAGCTGTTTTTT
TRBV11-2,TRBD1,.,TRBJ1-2,CASSSGQAFGYTF,TGTGCCAGCAGCTCCGGACAGGCCTTTGGCTACACCTTC
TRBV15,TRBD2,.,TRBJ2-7,CATSRVESSSGHNEQYF,TGTGCCACCAGCAGAGTCGAATCGTCTAGCGGGCACAACGAGCAGTACTTC
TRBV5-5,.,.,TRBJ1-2,CASSLAPGVGYTF,TGTGCCAGCAGCTTGGCACCAGGGGTCGGCTACACCTTC
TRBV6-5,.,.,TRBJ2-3,CASRRTASSTDTQYF,TGTGCCAGCAGGAGGACAGCGTCTAGCACAGATACGCAGTATTTT
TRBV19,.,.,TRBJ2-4,CASIITPGGGNIQYF,TGTGCCAGTATCATTACTCCGGGCGGCGGAAACATTCAGTACTTC
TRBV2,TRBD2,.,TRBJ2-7,CASSPLARGYEQYF,TGTGCCAGCAGTCCACTAGCGAGGGGCTACGAGCAGTACTTC
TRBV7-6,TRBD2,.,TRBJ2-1,CASSLVGTSGGTYNEQFF,TGTGCCAGCAGCTTAGTTGGGACTAGCGGGGGAACCTACAATGAGCAGTTCTTC